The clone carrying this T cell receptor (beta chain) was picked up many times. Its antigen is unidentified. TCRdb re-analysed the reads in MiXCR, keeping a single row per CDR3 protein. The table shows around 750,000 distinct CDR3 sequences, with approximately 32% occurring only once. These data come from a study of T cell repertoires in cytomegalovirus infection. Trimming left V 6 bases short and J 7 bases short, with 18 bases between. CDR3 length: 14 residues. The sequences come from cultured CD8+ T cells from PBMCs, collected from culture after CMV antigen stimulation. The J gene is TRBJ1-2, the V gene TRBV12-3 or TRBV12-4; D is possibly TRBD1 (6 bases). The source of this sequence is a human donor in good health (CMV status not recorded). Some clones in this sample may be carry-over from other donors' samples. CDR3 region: CASSPLLGAGGYTF. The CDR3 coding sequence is TGTGCCAGCAGCCCATTATTGGGGGCTGGTGGCTACACCTTC.